This T cell receptor beta chain was retrieved from a study of cytomegalovirus exposure and HLA in healthy donors. The PCR employed 60 Vbeta primers together with 13 Jbeta primers. Measured with immunoSEQ multiplex PCR; TCRdb has only the in-frame clones, and not every one. Among 90,000 to 110,000 clones, roughly 63% were seen once, and the ten largest hold about 5%. The sequencing sample was made of PBMCs. The TCR sequence derives from a woman between 65 and 79 years old in good health and CMV-seropositive.

The CDR3 nucleotides are TGTGCCAGCAGCTTACCCGCGGACTATATTGAGCAGTTCTTC. Translation: CASSLPADYIEQFF. The rearrangement links TRBV7-9 to TRBJ2-1, with D perhaps matching TRBD2 (6 bases). V lost 2 bases and J lost 9, with 14 bases in between. Germline values: CDR1 SEHNR, CDR2 FQNEAQ (reference sequence). This CDR3 region has 14 residues.